The rows below give T cell receptor beta chains drawn from one sample of a study of T-cell memory formation after mild COVID-19. TCRdb redid the calling of the 5' RACE reads with MiXCR, one entry per CDR3 protein. The sample gives about 280,000 distinct CDR3 sequences, under 8.5% of which show up once; approximately 23% is in the top ten. The sequencing input was PBMCs or a T cell subset sorted from them (not recorded which). These receptors all come from a young man who had mild COVID-19 (a few samples of this study predate the infection). Cell type and time point are not known. Both conserved end residues are part of each CDR3. The D gene is left open where the match is weak. Clone size, where shown, is once, few, many, or a class for clones that have expanded.

V gene: TRBV11-2
J gene: TRBJ1-2
clone size: few
D gene: .
CDR3 DNA: TGTGCCAGCAGCTTAGAGCACTATGGCTACACCTTC
CDR3 protein: CASSLEHYGYTF

V gene: TRBV6-6
J gene: TRBJ1-1
clone size: .
D gene: TRBD1
CDR3 DNA: TGTGCCAGCAGCCGACAGGGTTCAGAAGCTTTCTTT
CDR3 protein: CASSRQGSEAFF

V gene: TRBV5-1
J gene: TRBJ1-1
clone size: many
D gene: .
CDR3 DNA: TGCGCCAGCAGCTTGGTGCAGCAGAACACTGAAGCTTTCTTT
CDR3 protein: CASSLVQQNTEAFF

V gene: TRBV9
J gene: TRBJ2-5
clone size: many
D gene: TRBD2
CDR3 DNA: TGTGCCAGCAGCCTCAAACACGCTAGCGGGGGGTTCCAAGAGACCCAGTACTTC
CDR3 protein: CASSLKHASGGFQETQYF

V gene: TRBV7-6
J gene: TRBJ2-3
clone size: .
D gene: .
CDR3 DNA: TGTGCCAGCAGGTCAAAGGATACGCAGTATTTT
CDR3 protein: CASRSKDTQYF

V gene: TRBV20-1
J gene: TRBJ1-2
clone size: many
D gene: .
CDR3 DNA: TGCAGTGCTGCTAGAGAACATGGCTACACCTTC
CDR3 protein: CSAAREHGYTF

V gene: TRBV7-2
J gene: TRBJ2-1
clone size: many
D gene: TRBD2
CDR3 DNA: TGTGCCAGCAGCTTCCGGACTAGTACGAATGAGCAGTTCTTC
CDR3 protein: CASSFRTSTNEQFF

V gene: TRBV6-6
J gene: TRBJ1-3
clone size: .
D gene: .
CDR3 DNA: TGTGCCAGCAGTTACTCGCAGGGCACTCTCTCTGGAAACACCATATATTTT
CDR3 protein: CASSYSQGTLSGNTIYF

V gene: TRBV6-2/TRBV6-3
J gene: TRBJ2-2
clone size: many
D gene: TRBD1
CDR3 DNA: TGTGCCAGTTTAGGGACAGCGAACACCGGGGAGCTGTTTTTT
CDR3 protein: CASLGTANTGELFF

V gene: TRBV5-1
J gene: TRBJ2-2
clone size: .
D gene: .
CDR3 DNA: TGCGCCAGCAGCTTGGATTGGGGTGCCGGGGAGCTGTTTTTT
CDR3 protein: CASSLDWGAGELFF

V gene: TRBV5-1
J gene: TRBJ1-2
clone size: many
D gene: .
CDR3 DNA: TGCGCCAGCAGCTTGGCGGGGCGTTTCACCCCCTTTGGCTACACCTTC
CDR3 protein: CASSLAGRFTPFGYTF

V gene: TRBV27
J gene: TRBJ2-3
clone size: many
D gene: .
CDR3 DNA: TGTGCCAGCAGTCCCGCTAACTCCGATACGCAGTATTTT
CDR3 protein: CASSPANSDTQYF

V gene: TRBV4-2
J gene: TRBJ1-1
clone size: few
D gene: .
CDR3 DNA: TGTGCCAGCAGCCAGAACCCCACTGAAGCTTTCTTT
CDR3 protein: CASSQNPTEAFF

V gene: TRBV7-9
J gene: TRBJ2-7
clone size: once
D gene: TRBD1
CDR3 DNA: TGTGCCAGCAGGACAGGGGCGTCCTACGAGCAGTACTTC
CDR3 protein: CASRTGASYEQYF

V gene: TRBV12-3/TRBV12-4
J gene: TRBJ1-4
clone size: .
D gene: .
CDR3 DNA: TGTGCCAGCAGACCCGACGGTGCAACTAATGAAAAACTGTTTTTT
CDR3 protein: CASRPDGATNEKLFF

V gene: TRBV15
J gene: TRBJ2-7
clone size: many
D gene: .
CDR3 DNA: TGTGCCACCAGCGGTAGCTCCTACGAGCAGTACTTC
CDR3 protein: CATSGSSYEQYF

V gene: TRBV18
J gene: TRBJ1-2
clone size: .
D gene: TRBD1
CDR3 DNA: TGTGCCAGCTCACCACCAGTGACAGGGGGTTATGGCTACACCTTC
CDR3 protein: CASSPPVTGGYGYTF

V gene: TRBV6-5
J gene: TRBJ2-1
clone size: few
D gene: .
CDR3 DNA: TGTGCCAGCAGTTACTCGAAGCCGGGCCTAGATGAGCAGTTCTTC
CDR3 protein: CASSYSKPGLDEQFF

V gene: TRBV29-1
J gene: TRBJ2-1
clone size: .
D gene: .
CDR3 DNA: TGCAGCGTTGCGTCTGGCTTCAGCTCCTACAATGAGCAGTTCTTC
CDR3 protein: CSVASGFSSYNEQFF

V gene: TRBV30
J gene: TRBJ1-1
clone size: .
D gene: .
CDR3 DNA: TGTGCCTGGAGCCCCCAGACAGGAGAAGCTTTCTTT
CDR3 protein: CAWSPQTGEAFF

V gene: TRBV24-1
J gene: TRBJ1-5
clone size: .
D gene: .
CDR3 DNA: TGTGCCACCAGCCCCTCAGGGGAGTATAGCAATCAGCCCCAGCATTTT
CDR3 protein: CATSPSGEYSNQPQHF

V gene: TRBV20-1
J gene: TRBJ2-4
clone size: few
D gene: .
CDR3 DNA: TGCAGTGCTTGGGGCGCGGAAAACATTCAGTACTTC
CDR3 protein: CSAWGAENIQYF

V gene: TRBV4-1
J gene: TRBJ1-4
clone size: .
D gene: .
CDR3 DNA: TGCGCCAGCAGCCAAGGGGGGATGCAGGGTGAAAAACTGTTTTTT
CDR3 protein: CASSQGGMQGEKLFF

V gene: TRBV2
J gene: TRBJ1-1
clone size: few
D gene: .
CDR3 DNA: TGTGCCAGCAGCCAAGGGGGACACTTGAACACTGAAGCTTTCTTT
CDR3 protein: CASSQGGHLNTEAFF

V gene: TRBV5-6
J gene: TRBJ1-2
clone size: .
D gene: .
CDR3 DNA: TGTGCCAGCTCTGGTCTTGGGGCCCCCGTCTATGGCTACACCTTC
CDR3 protein: CASSGLGAPVYGYTF

V gene: TRBV6-5
J gene: TRBJ2-1
clone size: few
D gene: TRBD2
CDR3 DNA: TGTGCCAGCAGCGGTGGGAGTAGCGGGGAGAAGTACAATGAGCAGTTCTTC
CDR3 protein: CASSGGSSGEKYNEQFF

V gene: TRBV11-2
J gene: TRBJ1-2
clone size: .
D gene: .
CDR3 DNA: TGTGCCAGCAGGTCTAGTAGTGGCTACACCTTC
CDR3 protein: CASRSSSGYTF

V gene: TRBV20-1
J gene: TRBJ2-3
clone size: few
D gene: TRBD2
CDR3 DNA: TGCAGTGCTAGTGGAGTAGCGGGGGGCCCTGGGGCCCCAGATACGCAGTATTTT
CDR3 protein: CSASGVAGGPGAPDTQYF

V gene: TRBV5-1
J gene: TRBJ2-1
clone size: many
D gene: .
CDR3 DNA: TGCGCCAGCAGCTTGGGGGGGTTCTATGAGCAGTTCTTC
CDR3 protein: CASSLGGFYEQFF

V gene: TRBV3-1
J gene: TRBJ2-1
clone size: .
D gene: TRBD2
CDR3 DNA: TGTGCCAGCAGCCACAGCTCCGCGGGGGGGTCCCGAGGTGAGCAGTTCTTC
CDR3 protein: CASSHSSAGGSRGEQFF

V gene: TRBV4-2
J gene: TRBJ1-5
clone size: few
D gene: TRBD1
CDR3 DNA: TGTGCCAGCAGCCGAGACCGGGACAGAGATCAGCCCCAGCATTTT
CDR3 protein: CASSRDRDRDQPQHF

V gene: TRBV21-1
J gene: TRBJ1-5
clone size: .
D gene: .
CDR3 DNA: TGTGCCAGCAGCATGGGGGAGGGGGACCAGCCCCAGCATTTT
CDR3 protein: CASSMGEGDQPQHF

V gene: TRBV20-1
J gene: TRBJ2-3
clone size: few
D gene: .
CDR3 DNA: TGCAGTGCATACCGACCACGGGCTGGCACAGATACGCAGTATTTT
CDR3 protein: CSAYRPRAGTDTQYF

V gene: TRBV20-1
J gene: TRBJ1-4
clone size: .
D gene: TRBD1
CDR3 DNA: TGCAGTGCCCCCAAACCGGGACAGAAAGAAAAACTGTTTTTT
CDR3 protein: CSAPKPGQKEKLFF

V gene: TRBV18
J gene: TRBJ1-2
clone size: few
D gene: TRBD1
CDR3 DNA: TGTGCCAGCTCACCTTACAGGGGGGCTAACTATGGCTACACCTTC
CDR3 protein: CASSPYRGANYGYTF

V gene: TRBV20-1
J gene: TRBJ2-3
clone size: few
D gene: TRBD2
CDR3 DNA: TGCAGTGCTAGCGGGGGGGCCACAGATACGCAGTATTTT
CDR3 protein: CSASGGATDTQYF

V gene: TRBV7-8
J gene: TRBJ2-1
clone size: few
D gene: TRBD2
CDR3 DNA: TGTGCCAGCAGCATCCAGGGTACTCTAGCGGGGGGGCCGGGTGAGCAGTTCTTC
CDR3 protein: CASSIQGTLAGGPGEQFF